This is a list of T cell receptor beta chains from one sample in a study of shared clonotypes between healthy human individuals. Libraries were prepared by immunoSEQ multiplex PCR; TCRdb keeps only in-frame clonotypes and omits some of them. The sample shows 600,000 or so clones, approximately 95% of them seen only once. The sequenced sample was naive CD8+ T cells sorted from blood. Receptors were obtained from a woman aged 25 to 39 in good health. Each CDR3 is given with its conserved first and last residue. D genes are given only for firm matches. Not all rows give a size; the values are once, few, many and, for expanded clones, a class.

clone_size,d_call,v_call,cdr3_length,j_call,cdr3_nt,cdr3_aa
NA,NA,TRBV4-1,17,TRBJ1-1,TGCGCCAGCAGCCACCCCCACGGACAGCTAGGGGACACTGAAGCTTTCTTT,CASSHPHGQLGDTEAFF
NA,NA,TRBV6-5,14,TRBJ1-1,TGTGCCAGCAGTTACGTGGGAGGAAGGACTGAAGCTTTCTTT,CASSYVGGRTEAFF
NA,TRBD2,TRBV27,16,TRBJ2-7,TGTGCCAGCAGGCCGGTGACTAGCGGGGTTCGCTACGAGCAGTACTTC,CASRPVTSGVRYEQYF
NA,NA,TRBV5-1,16,TRBJ2-1,TGCGCCAGCAGCCTGGACGCCGCGAGCTCCTACAATGAGCAGTTCTTC,CASSLDAASSYNEQFF
once,NA,TRBV9,15,TRBJ2-1,TGTGCCAGTACCGAAGCGGGCGAACTCTACAATGAGCAGTTCTTC,CASTEAGELYNEQFF
NA,NA,TRBV7-9,17,TRBJ2-5,TGTGCCAGCAGCTCCAACCAACTTACACAGGACCAAGAGACCCAGTACTTC,CASSSNQLTQDQETQYF
NA,NA,TRBV11-2,13,TRBJ2-7,TGTGCCAGCAGCTCCACGCCGGTTTACGAGCAGTACTTC,CASSSTPVYEQYF
NA,NA,TRBV7-9,12,TRBJ1-2,TGTGCCAGCAGCTTAGATCCAGGGTTGTACACCTTC,CASSLDPGLYTF
NA,NA,TRBV2,13,TRBJ2-1,TGTGCCAGCGGAGACAGGAGCTACAATGAGCAGTTCTTC,CASGDRSYNEQFF
NA,NA,TRBV28,14,TRBJ1-3,TGTGCCAGCAGTTTCGTGCTCTCTGGAAACACCATATATTTT,CASSFVLSGNTIYF
NA,TRBD2,TRBV28,16,TRBJ2-7,TGTGCCAGCAGACCCACAGGACTAGCGGGAGTTTACGAGCAGTACTTC,CASRPTGLAGVYEQYF
NA,TRBD2,TRBV12-5,15,TRBJ2-1,TGTGCTAGTGGTGCCGGGACTAGCGGGAGGAATGAGCAGTTCTTC,CASGAGTSGRNEQFF
NA,TRBD1,TRBV7-8,16,TRBJ1-5,TGTGCCAGCATCAAGGGGCTTGCAGGGGGAGGTCAGCCCCAGCATTTT,CASIKGLAGGGQPQHF
NA,NA,TRBV5-4,14,TRBJ1-4,TGTGCCAGCAGCTTTTGGCAGAAGAATGAAAAACTGTTTTTT,CASSFWQKNEKLFF
NA,NA,TRBV27,15,TRBJ2-7,TGTGCCAGCAGTTTAGCGTCAGGGGCGTTCTACGAGCAGTACTTC,CASSLASGAFYEQYF
NA,NA,TRBV5-8,16,TRBJ2-1,TGTGCCAGCAGCCCCCCAGGCGGCGATTTACCTAATGAGCAGTTCTTC,CASSPPGGDLPNEQFF
once,NA,TRBV10-3,14,TRBJ2-7,TGTGCCATCAGTGGGACATCCGGAATATACGAGCAGTACTTC,CAISGTSGIYEQYF
NA,NA,TRBV15,15,TRBJ2-1,TGTGCCACCAGCAGAGACAGAGCTCTAGCATATGAGCAGTTCTTC,CATSRDRALAYEQFF
NA,NA,TRBV29-1,15,TRBJ2-3,TGCAGCGCTGGTGTTGGGAGGTGGAACACAGATACGCAGTATTTT,CSAGVGRWNTDTQYF
NA,NA,TRBV4-1,20,TRBJ2-4,TGCGCCAGCAGCGTTATTGGGGGTCGAGGCTTTGACCTAGCCAAAAACATTCAGTACTTC,CASSVIGGRGFDLAKNIQYF
NA,TRBD1,TRBV25-1,12,TRBJ1-2,TGTGCCAGCACGGGACAGGACTATGGCTACACCTTC,CASTGQDYGYTF
NA,NA,TRBV6-8,12,TRBJ1-2,TGTGCCAGCTCAATAGCTAACTATGGCTACACCTTC,CASSIANYGYTF
NA,NA,TRBV2,14,TRBJ1-5,TGTGCCAGCACCGAGGGGGGGAGCAATCAGCCCCAGCATTTT,CASTEGGSNQPQHF
NA,TRBD1,TRBV7-9,15,TRBJ1-5,TGTGCCAGCAGCCCACAGGGGGCGGGAGGTCAGCCCCAGCATTTT,CASSPQGAGGQPQHF
once,TRBD2,TRBV29-1,15,TRBJ2-1,TGCAGCGTTGAAGCGCGGGCGGGAGTGGGCAATGAGCAGTTCTTC,CSVEARAGVGNEQFF
NA,TRBD1,TRBV7-9,16,TRBJ2-7,TGTGCCAGCAGCCCAACCGACAGGGGGATTTTCTACGAGCAGTACTTC,CASSPTDRGIFYEQYF
NA,NA,TRBV10-1,12,TRBJ2-7,TGCGCCAGCAGTGATTCATTCTACGAGCAGTACTTC,CASSDSFYEQYF
NA,NA,TRBV7-9,14,TRBJ2-3,TGTGCCACCCGAAGTGGCGGGCTCACAGATACGCAGTATTTT,CATRSGGLTDTQYF
NA,TRBD2,TRBV5-8,15,TRBJ2-1,TGTGCCAGCAGCTTGGCCATGGCTAGCGGAAATGAGCAGTTCTTC,CASSLAMASGNEQFF
NA,NA,TRBV9,16,TRBJ2-4,TGTGCCAGCAGCGTAGCCTCAGGACTTGCTAAAAACATTCAGTACTTC,CASSVASGLAKNIQYF
NA,NA,TRBV9,13,TRBJ1-1,TGTGCCAGCAGCGACCAAGGGGCAGGTGAAGCTTTCTTT,CASSDQGAGEAFF